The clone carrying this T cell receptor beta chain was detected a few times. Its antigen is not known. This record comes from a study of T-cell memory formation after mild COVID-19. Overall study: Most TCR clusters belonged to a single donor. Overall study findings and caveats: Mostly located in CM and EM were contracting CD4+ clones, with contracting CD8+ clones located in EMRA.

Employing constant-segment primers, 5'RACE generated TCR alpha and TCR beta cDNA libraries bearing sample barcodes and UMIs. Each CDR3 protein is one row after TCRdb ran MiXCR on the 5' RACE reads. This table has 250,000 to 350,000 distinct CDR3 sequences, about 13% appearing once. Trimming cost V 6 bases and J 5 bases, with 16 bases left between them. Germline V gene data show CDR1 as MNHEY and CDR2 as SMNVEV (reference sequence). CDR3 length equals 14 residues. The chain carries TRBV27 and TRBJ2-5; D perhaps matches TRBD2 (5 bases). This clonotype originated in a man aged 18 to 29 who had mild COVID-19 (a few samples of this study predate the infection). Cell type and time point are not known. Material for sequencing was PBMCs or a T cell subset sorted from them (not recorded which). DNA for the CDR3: TGTGCCAGCAGCCCTCTAGGGAGCCGGGAGACCCAGTACTTC. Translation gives CASSPLGSRETQYF.